The 32 T cell receptor beta chains in this list originate from one sample, sequenced in a study of CD8 T cells in ankylosing spondylitis. TCRdb analysed the 5' RACE reads with MiXCR anew, one entry per CDR3 protein. The data show 150,000 to 200,000 distinct CDR3 sequences, around a third seen once. Material: synovial fluid, either unsorted or a sorted T cell fraction (not recorded which). All receptors derive from a male donor with ankylosing spondylitis.

The chain recombines TRBV3-1 with TRBJ2-7; 12 bases line up with TRBD1. CDR1 is LGHDT, CDR2 YNNKEL, per germline (reference sequence). The ends lost 4 bases at V and 7 bases at J; junction bases unmatched: 5. This CDR3 comprises 14 residues. The CDR3 DNA is TGTGCCAGCAGCCCCCGGGACAGGGGGCTAGAGCAGTACTTC. Encoded protein: CASSPRDRGLEQYF.

This clonotype was recorded at least ten times. The chain combines TRBV7-6 with TRBJ1-3; D is unresolved. Germline CDR1 SGHVS, CDR2 FNYEAQ. The CDR3 is 13 amino acids. Trimming took 5 bases from V and 4 from J, leaving 9 bases between them. Here the CDR3 DNA reads TGTGCCAGCAGCCTTAGCGCCGGAAACACCATATATTTT. Translating it yields CASSLSAGNTIYF.

Notes on this clonotype: One end of the junction does not line up with germline, which may come from a read error. This chain joins TRBV7-7 and TRBJ2-5; D may match TRBD1 or TRBD2 (6 bases each). Germline V gene data show CDR1 as SSHAT and CDR2 as FNYEAQ (reference sequence). The CDR3 spans 15 residues. The CDR3 bases are TGTGCTAGCAGCTTAGCGTCCGGGGGCGGAGAGACCCAGTACTTC. Translating gives CASSLASGGGETQYF.

The J gene is TRBJ2-2, the V gene TRBV28, with 7 bases fitting TRBD1. The germline V gene encodes CDR1 MDHEN and CDR2 SYDVKM. This CDR3 comprises 15 residues. The V gene end was trimmed by 5 bases and the J gene end by 7 bases; junction bases not matched to a gene: 10. CDR3 sequence reads: CASSGRTGAGGELFF. In DNA form, the CDR3 reads TGTGCCAGCAGTGGACGAACAGGGGCGGGCGGGGAGCTGTTTTTT.

V gene TRBV27 combines with J gene TRBJ2-3, with 10 bases fitting TRBD2. There are 18 residues in the CDR3. The ends lost 3 bases at V and 6 bases at J; junction bases unmatched: 15. Germline lookup yields CDR1 MNHEY and CDR2 SMNVEV (reference sequence). The DNA for the CDR3 is TGTGCCAGCAGTTTCCCCCGACAGGGGAGCGGGAGGGCCGATACGCAGTATTTT. Its translation: CASSFPRQGSGRADTQYF.

This chain joins TRBV7-2 and TRBJ2-3; 7 bases agree with TRBD1. V was pared by 5 bases and J by 5 bases, with 7 bases of the junction left unmatched. CDR1 is SGHTA and CDR2 is FQGNSA in the germline V gene. The CDR3 loop spans 14 amino acids. The CDR3 loop reads CASSRGREGDTQYF. Here the CDR3 DNA reads TGTGCCAGCAGCAGGGGGCGAGAAGGAGATACGCAGTATTTT.

This clonotype was observed a handful of times. The chain combines TRBV5-4 with TRBJ2-6; 10 nucleotides agree with TRBD1. V trimming: 3 bases; J trimming: 0 bases; junction bases outside the gene matches: 3. The CDR3 contains 17 residues. In germline, CDR1 is SGHNT, CDR2 YYREEE (reference sequence). CDR3 nucleotide sequence: TGTGCCAGCAGCTGGACAGGGGGTAGCTCTGGGGCCAACGTCCTGACTTTC. Amino acid sequence: CASSWTGGSSGANVLTF.

V and J are TRBV5-1 and TRBJ2-1; 8 bases map to TRBD1. The germline V gene has CDR1 SGHRS and CDR2 YFSETQ. This CDR3 comprises 15 residues. Germline trimming cut 2 bases from V and 3 bases from J; bases unmatched to any gene: 4. The CDR3 sequence is CASSFPGTGYNEQFF. The CDR3 region has the DNA TGCGCCAGCAGCTTTCCCGGGACAGGCTACAATGAGCAGTTCTTC.

The J gene is TRBJ1-1, the V gene TRBV27; D call uncertain. CDR3 length: 17 residues. With 8 bases removed from V and 5 bases from J, the gap between germline ends came to 27 bases. The V gene's germline CDR1 is MNHEY and CDR2 SMNVEV (reference sequence). This CDR3 reads CASPPHREEEGRTEAFF. Here the CDR3 DNA reads TGTGCCAGCCCTCCACATAGGGAGGAGGAAGGAAGGACTGAAGCTTTCTTT.

This clonotype was found many times. The gene calls are TRBV7-2 and TRBJ2-1; unclear D gene. Germline loops: CDR1 SGHTA, CDR2 FQGNSA. The germline V and J ends were trimmed by 6 bases and 3 bases, with 9 bases remaining between them. The CDR3 spans 13 residues. This CDR3 reads CASSPYIYNEQFF. The DNA of the CDR3 is TGTGCCAGCAGTCCGTACATCTACAATGAGCAGTTCTTC.

The genes are TRBV6-1 and TRBJ2-3, with TRBD2 matching over 7 bases. Trimming took 1 base from V and 0 from J; bases not matched to a gene: 7. Germline V gene sequence: CDR1 MNHNS, CDR2 SASEGT. The CDR3 is made up of 17 amino acids. CDR3 coding DNA: TGTGCCAGCAGTGAAGGGGTGGGGGGGTCTAGCACAGATACGCAGTATTTT. Residues: CASSEGVGGSSTDTQYF.

There are a few counts of this clonotype. The chain carries TRBV24-1 and TRBJ1-4; 10 positions match TRBD1. Germline V lookup: CDR1 KGHDR, CDR2 SFDVKD. This CDR3 contains 15 residues. The trim removed 4 bases at V and 8 bases at J, leaving 6 bases unmatched. This CDR3 reads CATSDRTGGREKLFF. CDR3 nucleotide sequence: TGTGCCACCAGTGACCGGACAGGGGGACGAGAAAAACTGTTTTTT.

The chain uses TRBV3-1 and TRBJ2-1, with 9 bases fitting TRBD1. The CDR3 is 17 amino acids. V lost 0 bases and J lost 4; bases outside the gene matches: 7. Per germline, CDR1 LGHDT and CDR2 YNNKEL (reference sequence). Written as DNA, the CDR3 is TGTGCCAGCAGCCAAGAGGGACAGGGAAACTTTTACAATGAGCAGTTCTTC. Amino acids: CASSQEGQGNFYNEQFF.

The chain carries TRBV2 and TRBJ1-3; no definite D call. CDR1 is SNHLY and CDR2 is FYNNEI in the germline V gene. V was trimmed by 8 bases and J by 0 bases, leaving 11 bases between them. The CDR3 sequence is 14 residues long. The CDR3: CASRLASSGNTIYF. The CDR3, as DNA: TGTGCCAGCCGCTTGGCATCCTCTGGAAACACCATATATTTT.

This clonotype occurred a few times. CDR3 DNA: TGTGCCAGCTCAACAGACCTTTATAGTAGCACAGATACGCAGTATTTT. Its translation: CASSTDLYSSTDTQYF. This chain connects TRBV18 to TRBJ2-3, with D hard to call. The CDR3 has 16 amino acids. Germline CDR1 is KGHSH and CDR2 is LQKENI. Trimming cost V 5 bases and J 0 bases, with 15 bases left between them.

V is TRBV12-3 or TRBV12-4 and J is TRBJ2-1; tentatively, D is TRBD1 (6 bases). Trimming pared 1 base from V and 8 bases from J, leaving 15 bases between. This CDR3 is built from 15 residues. In DNA form, the CDR3 reads TGTGCCAGCAGTTTAGGGGGGAGAGGGGGTCATGAGCAGTTCTTC. It translates to CASSLGGRGGHEQFF.

This clonotype was seen a few times. The CDR3 nucleotides are TGTGCCACCAGCAGAGCACAGGGTTTCATAAATGAGCAGTTCTTC. It is translated as CATSRAQGFINEQFF. The V call is TRBV15, the J call TRBJ2-1; D might be TRBD1 (6 bases). Germline assignment: CDR1 LNHNV and CDR2 YYDKDF (reference sequence). Trimming stripped 1 base from V and 7 bases from J, with 14 bases between. The CDR3 totals 15 residues. The variable domain in full, with the rest retrieved from reference TRBV15 and TRBJ2-1, is DAMVIQNPRYQVTQFGKPVTLSCSQTLNHNVMYWYQQKSSQAPKLLFHYYDKDFNNEADTPDNFQSRRPNTSFCFLDIRSPGLGDTAMYLCATSRAQGFINEQFFGPGTRLTVL.

This clonotype was detected ten times or more. The chain joins TRBV11-1 to TRBJ1-6; the match to TRBD1 covers 7 bases. From germline, CDR1 is SGHAT and CDR2 FQDESV (reference sequence). This CDR3 is built from 15 residues. J gave up 0 bases and V 5 bases, and 1 base lay outside the gene matches. The CDR3 nucleotides read TGTGCCAGCAGCCGGGACAGCTCCTATAATTCACCCCTCCACTTT. Protein sequence: CASSRDSSYNSPLHF.

With respect to this clonotype: This may come from a read error, since a much larger clone is one base off. This sequence joins TRBV25-1 and TRBJ2-3; possible D gene TRBD2, 6 bases. The CDR3 is 14 residues long. Germline CDR1 reads MGHDK; CDR2 reads SYGVNS. The CDR3 DNA sequence: TGTGACAGCAGTGGATATGGGGGGACAGATACGCAGTATTTT. This codes for CDSSGYGGTDTQYF.

CDR3 loop: CASSQGSRSTNEKLFF. The CDR3 DNA is TGTGCCAGCAGCCAGGGGAGCAGATCAACTAATGAAAAACTGTTTTTT. The V gene is TRBV3-1, the J gene TRBJ1-4; unclear D gene. This CDR3 spans 16 amino acids. The V end was cut by 3 bases, the J end by 0 bases, with 11 bases between. In germline, CDR1 is LGHDT, CDR2 YNNKEL (reference sequence). The full variable domain, with the rest looked up from reference TRBV3-1 and TRBJ1-4, is DTAVSQTPKYLVTQMGNDKSIKCEQNLGHDTMYWYKQDSKKFLKIMFSYNNKELIINETVPNRFSPKSPDKAHLNLHINSLELGDSAVYFCASSQGSRSTNEKLFFGSGTQLSVL.

The V call is TRBV20-1, the J call TRBJ1-1; TRBD1 matches 8 bases. This CDR3 is built from 13 residues. CDR1 and CDR2 from the germline V gene are DFQATT and SNEGSKA (reference sequence). The junction had 9 bases not matched to a gene; V was cut back by 7 bases and J by 5 bases. The CDR3 DNA follows: TGCAGTGTGGGGTTCGACAGGGGAACTGAAGCTTTCTTT. Its translation is CSVGFDRGTEAFF.

The chain combines TRBV28 with TRBJ1-5; D is unclear. Germline loops: CDR1 MDHEN, CDR2 SYDVKM. V shed 5 bases and J shed 7 bases, with 9 bases lying between them. The CDR3 consists of 12 residues. This CDR3 reads CASSTLGQPQHF. The CDR3 region has the DNA TGTGCCAGCAGTACCCTCGGCCAGCCCCAGCATTTT.

The sample holds a few counts of this clonotype. The chain carries TRBV5-1 and TRBJ1-6; 7 bases agree with TRBD1. V was pared by 4 bases and J by 8 bases, with 6 bases of the junction left unmatched. Looked up from germline, CDR1 is SGHRS and CDR2 is YFSETQ. CDR3 length equals 14 residues. CDR3: CASSLDRRDSPLHF. The CDR3 DNA reads as TGCGCCAGCAGCCTGGACAGGAGGGATTCACCCCTCCACTTT.

This clonotype was detected a few times. The rearrangement links TRBV5-1 to TRBJ2-1; tentatively, D is TRBD1 (5 bases). The CDR3 contains 14 residues. Germline V CDR1 and CDR2: SGHRS, YFSETQ. Trimming took off 5 bases at V and 3 bases at J, with 12 bases between the two ends. The DNA for the CDR3 is TGCGCCAGCAGTCCAAGCAGGGACTACAATGAGCAGTTCTTC. This translates into CASSPSRDYNEQFF.

The V and J genes are TRBV11-2 and TRBJ2-3; the D gene is possibly TRBD2 (5 bases). Germline V CDR1 and CDR2: SGHAT, FQNNGV. The CDR3 spans 14 residues. Trimming stripped 5 bases from V and 2 bases from J, with 11 bases between. CDR3 amino acids: CASSPAVLTDTQYF. DNA of the CDR3: TGTGCCAGCAGCCCAGCGGTCCTCACAGATACGCAGTATTTT.

This clonotype was seen a handful of times. The J gene is TRBJ2-1, the V gene TRBV20-1; 8 bases agree with TRBD2. CDR3 size: 21 residues. CDR1 and CDR2 (germline): DFQATT, SNEGSKA (reference sequence). Trimming cost V 1 base and J 0 bases; bases outside gene matches: 20. DNA of the CDR3: TGCAGTGCTAGAGGGATCGGACTAGCCGGACAGACTACTAGCTCCTACAATGAGCAGTTCTTC. Amino acids: CSARGIGLAGQTTSSYNEQFF.

The chain couples TRBV12-3 or TRBV12-4 to TRBJ2-7, with no clear D. The V end was cut by 2 bases, the J end by 6 bases, with 11 bases between. The CDR3 loop spans 13 amino acids. The CDR3 sequence is CASSLSGWAEQYF. CDR3 DNA sequence: TGTGCCAGCAGTTTATCGGGTTGGGCCGAGCAGTACTTC.

This clonotype was recorded only once. The chain couples TRBV20-1 to TRBJ1-2; TRBD1 matches 7 bases. With 3 bases clipped from V and 5 bases from J, the junction kept 6 bases outside the gene matches. The CDR3 sequence is 13 residues long. The germline V gene has CDR1 DFQATT and CDR2 SNEGSKA (reference sequence). Written as DNA, the CDR3 is TGCAGTGCTAGCACAAAACAGGGGTATGGCTACACCTTC. As protein: CSASTKQGYGYTF.

This clonotype is categorized as medium-sized (0.01 to 0.1%). The chain combines TRBV12-3 or TRBV12-4 with TRBJ2-2, with TRBD1 matching over 8 bases. This CDR3 region has 15 residues. Unmatched junction bases numbered 7, after V lost 6 bases and J lost 4 bases. The CDR3 DNA sequence: TGTGCCAGCAGCCCTACAGGGGGAATCACCGGGGAGCTGTTTTTT. Its translation is CASSPTGGITGELFF.

As DNA, the CDR3 is TGTGCCTGGAGTGTATCCGGACGCTCTGGAAACACCATATATTTT. Its protein product is CAWSVSGRSGNTIYF. The chain is built from TRBV30 and TRBJ1-3; D gene ambiguous. Germline CDR1 and CDR2: GTSNPN and SVGIG (reference sequence). The CDR3 contains 15 residues. Trimming cost V 0 bases and J 0 bases, with 9 bases left between them. Supplemented by reference TRBV30 and TRBJ1-3, the full variable domain reads SQTIHQWPATLVQPVGSPLSLECTVEGTSNPNLYWYRQAAGRGLQLLFYSVGIGQISSEVPQNLSASRPQDRQFILSSKKLLLSDSGFYLCAWSVSGRSGNTIYFGEGSWLTVV.

This chain connects TRBV4-2 to TRBJ2-1, with TRBD2 identical over 11 bases. In germline, CDR1 is LGHNA, CDR2 YNFKEQ. The V and J ends lost 0 bases and 4 bases, in that order; junction bases with no gene match: 2. The CDR3 contains 16 residues. CDR3 bases: TGTGCCAGCAGCCAAGAGACTAGCGGGATTTACAATGAGCAGTTCTTC. This codes for CASSQETSGIYNEQFF.

The chain uses TRBV7-2 and TRBJ2-7; D assignment may be TRBD1 or TRBD2 (5 bases each). Deletions cut 0 bases from V and 1 base from J, with 13 bases between. Germline V gives CDR1 SGHTA, CDR2 FQGNSA. This CDR3 is built from 16 residues. CDR3 DNA sequence: TGTGCCAGCAGCTTAGCCGGGGCAGGGAAGTCCTACGAGCAGTACTTC. Translation gives CASSLAGAGKSYEQYF.